This passage covers 25 T cell receptor beta chains from one sample sequenced in a study of PD-1 blockade in classical Hodgkin lymphoma. Libraries were prepared by immunoSEQ multiplex PCR; TCRdb keeps only in-frame clonotypes and omits some of them. The data hold 20,000 to 30,000 clones, with 81% observed a single time. Brentuximab vedotin exposure varied, and every patient relapsed after autologous stem cell transplantation. The sample consisted of peripheral blood mononuclear cells (PBMCs), taken before the second cycle of nivolumab. Receptor source: a human donor with classical Hodgkin lymphoma.

The rearrangement joins TRBV5-1 to TRBJ1-1, with D possibly TRBD1 on 6 matching bases. CDR3 size: 12 residues. In germline, CDR1 is SGHRS, CDR2 YFSETQ. V gave up 3 bases and J gave up 7 bases, with 10 bases separating them. The CDR3 DNA reads as TGCGCCAGCAGCTATGGACAGAGTGAAGCTTTCTTT. This codes for CASSYGQSEAFF.

The rearrangement links TRBV28 to TRBJ1-2; D remains ambiguous. CDR1 and CDR2 (germline): MDHEN, SYDVKM. The CDR3 spans 16 residues. Trimming stripped 5 bases from V and 0 bases from J, with 16 bases between. CDR3 region: CASSAVIGRSNYGYTF. CDR3 sequence (DNA): TGTGCCAGCAGTGCCGTTATAGGCAGGTCTAACTATGGCTACACCTTC.

This chain connects TRBV7-9 to TRBJ1-3, with a tentative D call TRBD1 (5 bases). Trimming removed 6 bases from V and 4 bases from J, with 13 bases in between. The CDR3 is 14 amino acids. The germline V gene has CDR1 SEHNR and CDR2 FQNEAQ (reference sequence). The CDR3 loop is CASRSGGFGNTIYF. The CDR3 coding sequence is TGTGCCAGCAGGAGCGGGGGATTCGGAAACACCATATATTTT.

Comments on this clone: Compared with germline, one end of the junction differs, possibly owing to a read error. V and J are TRBV7-7 and TRBJ2-1, with D maybe TRBD2 (6 bases). This CDR3 spans 17 amino acids. Germline CDR1 and CDR2: SSHAT and FNYEAQ (reference sequence). The CDR3 loop reads CASSLAPNSGEGNEQFF. Here the CDR3 DNA reads TGTGCTAGCAGCTTAGCCCCTAATAGCGGAGAGGGCAATGAGCAGTTCTTC.

The genes are TRBV5-1 and TRBJ1-5, with D unresolved. Germline V gives CDR1 SGHRS, CDR2 YFSETQ. Trimming removed 2 bases at V and 7 bases at J, with 10 bases between. CDR3 size: 13 residues. As DNA, the CDR3 is TGCGCCAGCAGCTTTGAAGGGAGCCAGCCCCAGCATTTT. It specifies CASSFEGSQPQHF.

The gene calls are TRBV5-6 and TRBJ2-1; D not certain. V gave up 5 bases and J gave up 6 bases, with 9 bases separating them. The germline V gene has CDR1 SGHDT and CDR2 YYEEEE. The CDR3 is 12 residues long. The CDR3 protein is CASRGLTNEQFF. In DNA form, the CDR3 reads TGTGCCAGCAGAGGGCTTACCAATGAGCAGTTCTTC.

The J gene is TRBJ2-1, the V gene TRBV19, with 8 bases identical to TRBD2. The CDR3 spans 17 residues. V trimming: 5 bases; J trimming: 6 bases; junction bases outside the gene matches: 15. Germline V lookup: CDR1 LNHDA, CDR2 SQIVND (reference sequence). The CDR3 region is CASSPPKGLAEANEQFF. In DNA, the CDR3 is TGTGCCAGTAGTCCGCCGAAAGGACTAGCAGAAGCCAATGAGCAGTTCTTC.

The chain is built from TRBV6-1 and TRBJ1-2; D is perhaps TRBD1 (6 bases). There are 16 residues in the CDR3. Germline CDR1 MNHNS, CDR2 SASEGT. The germline V and J ends were trimmed by 0 bases and 2 bases, with 13 bases remaining between them. The CDR3 loop reads CASSEAMGGPNYGYTF. The CDR3 coding sequence is TGTGCCAGCAGTGAAGCGATGGGGGGGCCGAACTATGGCTACACCTTC.

This clone has only a few counts. This chain joins TRBV7-9 and TRBJ1-5; TRBD1 matches at 9 bases. V lost 6 bases to trimming and J lost 2 bases; unmatched junction nucleotides: 5. This CDR3 contains 15 residues. Germline CDR1 is SEHNR and CDR2 is FQNEAQ (reference sequence). As DNA, the CDR3 is TGTGCCAGCAGTAAGGGACAGGGAGGCAATCAGCCCCAGCATTTT. Encoded protein: CASSKGQGGNQPQHF.

The chain recombines TRBV19 with TRBJ2-3; D may be TRBD2 (6 bases). CDR1 and CDR2 (germline): LNHDA, SQIVND (reference sequence). This CDR3 comprises 14 residues. Trimming pared 6 bases from V and 3 bases from J, leaving 13 bases between. The CDR3 DNA follows: TGTGCCAGTAGCGACTCACGGGGGACAGATACGCAGTATTTT. This sequence encodes CASSDSRGTDTQYF.

Comment on this clone: The identical CDR3 is also encoded by other nucleotide sequences in the sample. This chain connects TRBV19 to TRBJ1-1; the D is unclear. Trimming removed 4 bases from V and 1 base from J, with 7 bases in between. CDR3 length equals 13 residues. Germline V gives CDR1 LNHDA, CDR2 SQIVND (reference sequence). DNA for the CDR3: TGTGCCAGTAGTACCCAGGAGAACACTGAAGCTTTCTTT. Translation: CASSTQENTEAFF.

This clone was detected a few times. This sequence joins TRBV2 and TRBJ1-5, with a tentative D call TRBD1 (5 bases). The V end lost 3 bases, the J end lost 2 bases, and 11 bases lay between the germline ends. CDR1 SNHLY and CDR2 FYNNEI come from the germline V gene. The CDR3 runs to 15 residues. The CDR3 protein is CASSDWGVGNQPQHF. For the CDR3, the DNA is TGTGCCAGCAGTGATTGGGGGGTGGGCAATCAGCCCCAGCATTTT.

The V call is TRBV6-6, the J call TRBJ1-1; D is unclear. The CDR3 is made up of 16 amino acids. Germline V gene data show CDR1 as MNHNY and CDR2 as SVGAGI (reference sequence). Trimming removed 5 bases from V and 3 bases from J, with 19 bases in between. CDR3 sequence reads: CASSRLVGPVDTEAFF. The CDR3 DNA sequence: TGTGCCAGCAGTCGCCTTGTAGGGCCGGTAGACACTGAAGCTTTCTTT.

This clone has only one observation. The chain is built from TRBV7-8 and TRBJ1-2; TRBD1 agrees at 11 bases. CDR3 size: 16 residues. The ends lost 0 bases at V and 6 bases at J; junction bases unmatched: 6. Germline V gene sequence: CDR1 SGHVS, CDR2 FQNEAQ. The CDR3 loop is CASSLASRTGGHGYTF. DNA of the CDR3: TGTGCCAGCAGCTTAGCGTCCCGGACAGGGGGCCATGGCTACACCTTC.

This clone appeared a single time. V gene TRBV15 combines with J gene TRBJ2-7; D not certain. CDR1 is LNHNV and CDR2 is YYDKDF in the germline V gene (reference sequence). CDR3 length: 13 residues. V lost 3 bases, J lost 3 bases, and 9 bases lay in between. CDR3: CATSRDQYYEQYF. The CDR3 DNA reads as TGTGCCACCAGCAGGGACCAGTACTACGAGCAGTACTTC.

The chain couples TRBV2 to TRBJ2-1, with 12 bases identical to TRBD2. With V trimmed by 1 base and J by 13 bases, 8 bases remained unmatched. CDR1 and CDR2 from the germline V gene are SNHLY and FYNNEI. This CDR3 region has 15 residues. CDR3 nucleotide sequence: TGTGCCAGCAGTGAAGAGGGCCTAGCGGGAGGGTCACAGTTCTTC. This encodes CASSEEGLAGGSQFF.

V and J are TRBV30 and TRBJ1-2; weak D call: TRBD1 (6 bases). V was pared by 2 bases and J by 4 bases, with 14 bases between. In germline, CDR1 is GTSNPN, CDR2 SVGIG (reference sequence). The CDR3 has 14 amino acids. CDR3 sequence: CAWSITPGAYGYTF. The CDR3 DNA is TGTGCCTGGAGTATAACCCCAGGGGCCTATGGCTACACCTTC. Based on the CDR3 plus reference TRBV30 and TRBJ1-2, the full variable domain is SQTIHQWPATLVQPVGSPLSLECTVEGTSNPNLYWYRQAAGRGLQLLFYSVGIGQISSEVPQNLSASRPQDRQFILSSKKLLLSDSGFYLCAWSITPGAYGYTFGSGTRLTVV.

The chain joins TRBV30 to TRBJ1-3; D uncertain. This CDR3 comprises 18 residues. Germline CDR1 reads GTSNPN; CDR2 reads SVGIG (reference sequence). V gave up 0 bases and J gave up 0 bases, with 18 bases separating them. The CDR3 region is CAWSVGRTARYSGNTIYF. The CDR3, as DNA: TGTGCCTGGAGTGTGGGCCGGACTGCTCGGTACTCTGGAAACACCATATATTTT.

The chain recombines TRBV19 with TRBJ1-3; 8 bases agree with TRBD1. From germline, CDR1 is LNHDA and CDR2 SQIVND (reference sequence). The CDR3 has 15 residues. The ends lost 9 bases at V and 2 bases at J; junction bases unmatched: 9. CDR3 in DNA: TGTGCCAGCCACGTACAGGGGGGAGCTGGAAACACCATATATTTT. Protein sequence: CASHVQGGAGNTIYF.

This clone was seen a few times. The J gene is TRBJ2-5, the V gene TRBV10-1; the D is unclear. V was shortened by 4 bases and J by 2 bases, with 5 bases between the two germline ends. The CDR3 covers 12 residues. In germline, CDR1 is WNHNN, CDR2 SYGVQD (reference sequence). CDR3 region: CASSVGQETQYF. CDR3 bases: TGCGCCAGCAGTGTCGGACAAGAGACCCAGTACTTC.

The chain uses TRBV14 and TRBJ2-1, with D uncertain. Per germline, CDR1 SGHDN and CDR2 FVKESK. Trimming shortened V by 1 base and J by 3 bases, and 13 bases separated the two germline ends. The length of the CDR3 is 16 residues. This CDR3 is CASSQVQHLHYNEQFF. The CDR3, as DNA: TGTGCCAGCAGCCAAGTGCAGCACCTTCACTACAATGAGCAGTTCTTC.

The genes are TRBV28 and TRBJ1-1, with TRBD1 matching 9 bases. The CDR3 spans 15 residues. The V and J ends lost 5 bases and 4 bases, in that order; junction bases with no gene match: 8. Germline values: CDR1 MDHEN, CDR2 SYDVKM. CDR3 nucleotide sequence: TGTGCCAGCAGTCCCATGGGGGGACAGGGCACTGAAGCTTTCTTT. Amino acid sequence: CASSPMGGQGTEAFF.

The chain combines TRBV6-5 with TRBJ2-7; 7 bases are shared with TRBD1. Germline V gene sequence: CDR1 MNHEY, CDR2 SVGAGI. The V segment lost 6 bases and the J segment 5 bases; nucleotides outside the gene matches: 7. The CDR3 sequence is 13 residues long. The CDR3 loop is CASRPQGFHEQYF. CDR3 sequence (DNA): TGTGCCAGCAGGCCACAGGGGTTCCACGAGCAGTACTTC.

V and J are TRBV6-6 and TRBJ1-4; weak D call: TRBD1 (6 bases). Trimming stripped 2 bases from V and 6 bases from J, with 10 bases between. Looked up from germline, CDR1 is MNHNY and CDR2 is SVGAGI (reference sequence). This CDR3 is 14 amino acids long. The CDR3 coding sequence is TGTGCCAGCAGTTACGGGGGCTCGGATGAAAAACTGTTTTTT. The encoded protein is CASSYGGSDEKLFF.

A single count supports this clone. This rearrangement joins TRBV30 to TRBJ1-2; D is ambiguous. CDR1 is GTSNPN, CDR2 SVGIG, per germline (reference sequence). The CDR3 sequence is 13 residues long. Trimming stripped 2 bases from V and 7 bases from J, with 14 bases between. CDR3 in amino acids: CAWSSRHDGGYTF. The CDR3 region has the DNA TGTGCCTGGAGTTCTCGGCACGACGGTGGCTACACCTTC.